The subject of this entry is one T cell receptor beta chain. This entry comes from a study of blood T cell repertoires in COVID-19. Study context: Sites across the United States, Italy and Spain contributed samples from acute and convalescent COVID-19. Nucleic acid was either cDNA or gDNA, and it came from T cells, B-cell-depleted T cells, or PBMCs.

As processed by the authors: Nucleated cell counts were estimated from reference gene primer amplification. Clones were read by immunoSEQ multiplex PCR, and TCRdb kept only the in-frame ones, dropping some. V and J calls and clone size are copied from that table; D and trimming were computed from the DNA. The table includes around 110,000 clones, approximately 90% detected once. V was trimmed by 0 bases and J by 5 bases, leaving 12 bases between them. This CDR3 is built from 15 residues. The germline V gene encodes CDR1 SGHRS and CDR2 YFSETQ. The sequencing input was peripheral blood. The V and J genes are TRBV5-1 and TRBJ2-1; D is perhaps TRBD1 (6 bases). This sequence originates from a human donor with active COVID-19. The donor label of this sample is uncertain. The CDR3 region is CASSLVGAQDNEQFF. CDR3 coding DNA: TGCGCCAGCAGCTTGGTGGGGGCCCAAGACAATGAGCAGTTCTTC. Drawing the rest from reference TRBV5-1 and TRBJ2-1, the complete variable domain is KAGVTQTPRYLIKTRGQQVTLSCSPISGHRSVSWYQQTPGQGLQFLFEYFSETQRNKGNFPGRFSGRQFSNSRSEMNVSTLELGDSALYLCASSLVGAQDNEQFFGPGTRLTVL.